This T cell receptor beta chain derives from a study of shared clonotypes between healthy human individuals. Points from the study as a whole: Naive subsets, compared against memory subsets, generally had larger estimated richness values.

In the case of this clone: Its target is not known.

Losses at the gene ends were 5 bases for V and 7 bases for J; bases not matched to a gene: 5. The CDR3 spans 14 residues. Germline V lookup: CDR1 LNHNV, CDR2 YYDKDF (reference sequence). Sequenced by immunoSEQ multiplex PCR; TCRdb stores in-frame clones only, minus some. Found here are about 1.9 million clones, 93% of them singletons; the top ten hold around 1.7%. Naive CD8 cells, CD45RO-negative and positively selected for CCR7, excluded terminally differentiated effector memory CD45RA+ cells. This receptor was obtained from a man aged 18-30 years in good health. Some clones in this sample may be carry-over from other donors' samples. The chain employs TRBV15 and TRBJ1-4; 9 bases fit TRBD1. Material: naive CD8+ T cells from PBMCs. The CDR3 DNA follows: TGTGCCACCAGCGACAGGGGGTTGGGTGAAAAACTGTTTTTT. Protein product: CATSDRGLGEKLFF.